One and the same sample provided the 18 T cell receptor beta chains below, sequenced in a study of glioma-infiltrating T cells after dendritic cell vaccination. Measured with immunoSEQ multiplex PCR; TCRdb has only the in-frame clones, and not every one. The table lists around 100,000 clones, about four fifths of them singletons, with approximately 12% in the top ten. This specimen was blood, taken before dendritic cell vaccination. The receptors were gathered from a human donor with glioblastoma.

The CDR3 here is CASSLVGEKGSGNTIYF. DNA of the CDR3: TGTGCCAGCAGCTTAGTCGGGGAGAAAGGTTCTGGAAACACCATATATTTT. V gene TRBV7-8 combines with J gene TRBJ1-3; D gene unclear. Trimming took off 1 base at V and 1 base at J, with 14 bases between the two ends. Germline CDR1 and CDR2: SGHVS and FQNEAQ. The CDR3 is 17 amino acids.

The chain combines TRBV10-3 with TRBJ2-1, with TRBD2 matching over 8 bases. The ends lost 6 bases at V and 4 bases at J; junction bases unmatched: 5. Looked up from germline, CDR1 is ENHRY and CDR2 is SYGVKD. The CDR3 spans 14 residues. CDR3 coding DNA: TGTGCCATCAGGGGACTAGGGGAGTACAATGAGCAGTTCTTC. Encoded protein: CAIRGLGEYNEQFF.

The J gene is TRBJ2-6, the V gene TRBV6-5; weak D call: TRBD1 (6 bases). This CDR3 has 15 amino acids. The germline V and J ends were trimmed by 6 bases and 3 bases, with 12 bases remaining between them. Germline V CDR1 and CDR2: MNHEY, SVGAGI. The CDR3 is CASSEDSHGANVLTF. As DNA, the CDR3 is TGTGCCAGCAGCGAGGACAGCCATGGGGCCAACGTCCTGACTTTC.

The CDR3: CAIAMGQGATDTQYF. CDR3 nucleotide sequence: TGTGCCATCGCCATGGGACAGGGGGCGACAGATACGCAGTATTTT. This chain links TRBV10-3 with TRBJ2-3; 12 bases fit TRBD1. CDR1 is ENHRY, CDR2 SYGVKD, per germline. Germline trimming cut 8 bases from V and 3 bases from J; bases unmatched to any gene: 6. This CDR3 has 15 residues.

The J gene is TRBJ1-2, the V gene TRBV7-2; no firm D call. V was pared by 5 bases and J by 6 bases, with 10 bases between. The CDR3 has 12 amino acids. Per the germline V gene, CDR1 is SGHTA and CDR2 is FQGNSA. The CDR3 DNA reads TGTGCCAGCAGCGTACTCGGGGATGGCTACACCTTC. Amino acids: CASSVLGDGYTF.

This rearrangement joins TRBV7-2 to TRBJ2-5, with 9 nucleotides matching TRBD2. The CDR3 loop spans 15 amino acids. The ends lost 5 bases at V and 2 bases at J; junction bases unmatched: 6. CDR1 and CDR2 (germline): SGHTA, FQGNSA. The CDR3 region is CASSRIAGEQETQYF. The CDR3 DNA follows: TGTGCCAGCAGCCGTATAGCGGGGGAACAAGAGACCCAGTACTTC.

The chain is built from TRBV9 and TRBJ2-7, with D possibly TRBD1 on 5 matching bases. This CDR3 is built from 14 residues. Germline loops: CDR1 SGDLS, CDR2 YYNGEE. The V and J ends lost 4 bases and 5 bases respectively, with 16 bases between them. The CDR3 loop is CASSQGLNGDEQYF. In DNA, the CDR3 is TGTGCCAGCAGCCAGGGCCTAAACGGAGACGAGCAGTACTTC.

This clone turned up a few times. V gene TRBV5-1 combines with J gene TRBJ2-5, with TRBD2 matching 11 bases. V shed 4 bases and J 5 bases; nucleotides not matched to a gene: 4. Germline loops: CDR1 SGHRS, CDR2 YFSETQ. This CDR3 contains 14 residues. CDR3 DNA: TGCGCCAGCAGCCTGACTAGCGGGGTTGAGACCCAGTACTTC. Amino acid sequence: CASSLTSGVETQYF.

About this clone: At one end, the junction sequence differs from germline, possibly due to a read error. J is TRBJ1-2 and V is TRBV2, with a possible D match to TRBD1 (5 bases). Germline V gives CDR1 SNHLY, CDR2 FYNNEI. The CDR3 is 15 residues long. The CDR3 DNA is TGTGCCAGCAGTGAAAGGAGGGGTCTTAACTATGGCTACGCCTTC. As protein: CASSERRGLNYGYAF.

The V gene is TRBV5-6, the J gene TRBJ2-3, with 10 bases matching TRBD2. With V trimmed by 5 bases and J by 4 bases, 10 bases remained unmatched. This CDR3 is built from 16 residues. Germline V gene sequence: CDR1 SGHDT, CDR2 YYEEEE. The CDR3 nucleotides read TGTGCCAGCAGTGTCATAGCGGGGGGCCGGGCAGATACGCAGTATTTT. Translation gives CASSVIAGGRADTQYF.

The V and J genes are TRBV11-2 and TRBJ2-7; D perhaps matches TRBD1 (6 bases). CDR3 size: 15 residues. The germline CDR1 and CDR2 sequences are SGHAT and FQNNGV. Trimming took 5 bases from V and 4 from J, leaving 18 bases between them. This CDR3 reads CASSARDILSYEQYF. In nucleotides, the CDR3 is TGTGCCAGCAGCGCCCGGGACATCCTTTCTTACGAGCAGTACTTC.

As DNA, the CDR3 is TGTGCCAGCAGTTTGGGGAGCTCCCCCGCGGGAGATACGCAGTATTTT. Translation: CASSLGSSPAGDTQYF. The chain employs TRBV27 and TRBJ2-3, with D possibly TRBD2 on 5 matching bases. The CDR3 has 16 residues. The germline V gene encodes CDR1 MNHEY and CDR2 SMNVEV (reference sequence). The germline V and J ends were trimmed by 3 bases and 5 bases, with 18 bases remaining between them.

This rearrangement joins TRBV29-1 to TRBJ2-2, with TRBD2 matching 9 bases. Germline V gene data show CDR1 as SQVTM and CDR2 as ANQGSEA. Trimming cost V 7 bases and J 8 bases; bases outside gene matches: 14. The CDR3 length is 15 residues. CDR3 nucleotides: TGCAGCGGGGGGAGCGGGGGGACTTCGTGGGGGGAGCTGTTTTTT. Protein product: CSGGSGGTSWGELFF.

CDR3 coding DNA: TGTGCCAGCAGCTTAACTTCCCTACCTCTCTTCACTGAAGCTTTCTTT. Translating gives CASSLTSLPLFTEAFF. The chain employs TRBV7-3 and TRBJ1-1; D gene ambiguous. CDR3 length equals 16 residues. The V gene's germline CDR1 is SGHTA and CDR2 FQGTGA. Trimming took 0 bases from V and 4 from J, leaving 15 bases between them.

This chain uses TRBV19 with TRBJ1-1; D might be TRBD1 (6 bases). Germline values: CDR1 LNHDA, CDR2 SQIVND (reference sequence). V was trimmed by 7 bases and J by 5 bases, leaving 14 bases between them. The CDR3 runs to 13 residues. The CDR3 coding sequence is TGTGCCAGTATTCCCCAGGGGTGGACTGAAGCTTTCTTT. Translating gives CASIPQGWTEAFF.

The chain joins TRBV27 to TRBJ1-1, with TRBD1 matching 9 bases. With 6 bases clipped from V and 4 bases from J, the junction kept 12 bases outside the gene matches. CDR1 is MNHEY and CDR2 is SMNVEV in the germline V gene (reference sequence). The CDR3 has 16 residues. The CDR3 loop reads CASSLKTGGLSTEAFF. CDR3 coding DNA: TGTGCCAGCAGCCTAAAAACAGGGGGCTTAAGCACTGAAGCTTTCTTT.

There are a few counts of this clone. The rearrangement joins TRBV5-1 to TRBJ1-3; tentative D call: TRBD1 (5 bases). V lost 2 bases, J lost 0 bases, and 18 bases lay in between. Germline loops: CDR1 SGHRS, CDR2 YFSETQ. The CDR3 has 18 residues. Written as DNA, the CDR3 is TGCGCCAGCAGCTTTCGCGGGGCTAACGGTTTCTCTGGAAACACCATATATTTT. Translated, it gives CASSFRGANGFSGNTIYF.

This chain's CDR3 is CAWSVSSGDHEQYF. As DNA, the CDR3 is TGTGCCTGGAGTGTAAGTTCGGGGGACCACGAGCAGTACTTC. The rearrangement links TRBV30 to TRBJ2-7; maybe TRBD2 (6 bases). The CDR3 runs 14 residues. The germline V and J ends were trimmed by 0 bases and 5 bases, with 14 bases remaining between them. Germline V gene lookup returns CDR1 GTSNPN and CDR2 SVGIG (reference sequence).